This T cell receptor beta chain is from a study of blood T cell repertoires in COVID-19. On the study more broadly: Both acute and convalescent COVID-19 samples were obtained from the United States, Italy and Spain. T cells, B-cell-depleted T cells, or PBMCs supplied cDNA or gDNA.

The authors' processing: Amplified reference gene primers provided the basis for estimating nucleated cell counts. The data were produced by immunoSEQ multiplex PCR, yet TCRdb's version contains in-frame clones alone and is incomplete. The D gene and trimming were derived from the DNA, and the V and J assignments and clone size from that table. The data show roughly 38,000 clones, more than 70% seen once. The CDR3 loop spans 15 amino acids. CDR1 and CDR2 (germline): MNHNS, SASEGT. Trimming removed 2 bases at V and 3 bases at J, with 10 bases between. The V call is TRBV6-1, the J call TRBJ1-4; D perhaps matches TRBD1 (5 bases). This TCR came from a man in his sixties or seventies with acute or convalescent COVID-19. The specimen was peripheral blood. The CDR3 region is CASSESAGANEKLFF. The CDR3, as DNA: TGTGCCAGCAGTGAAAGCGCGGGGGCTAATGAAAAACTGTTTTTT.